Listed here are 8 T cell receptor beta chains from one sample, sequenced in a study of blood T cell repertoires in COVID-19. Sequencing was performed with immunoSEQ multiplex PCR; in TCRdb, only in-frame clones are kept and a portion is missing. The sample shows some 220,000 clones, roughly 86% of them seen only once. The sample taken for sequencing was peripheral blood. These receptors were obtained from a man aged 45-65 years with acute or convalescent COVID-19.

As for this clone: The germline gene is not matched at one end of the junction; a read error may be the cause. The chain combines TRBV3-1 (or the pseudogene TRBV3-2) with TRBJ1-3, with 7 bases identical to TRBD1. Germline CDR1 is LGHDT and CDR2 is YNNKEL (reference sequence). The CDR3 covers 15 residues. The CDR3 sequence is CASSQYGTAGNTIYF. The CDR3 coding sequence is TGTGCCAGTAGCCAATATGGGACAGCTGGAAACACCATATATTTT.

The V gene is TRBV19, the J gene TRBJ2-2; no clear D gene. V lost 1 base and J lost 4, with 10 bases in between. Looked up from germline, CDR1 is LNHDA and CDR2 is SQIVND (reference sequence). CDR3 length: 15 amino acids. The CDR3 DNA follows: TGTGCCAGTAGTATAGTCTACAGTGGCACCGGGGAGCTGTTTTTT. It encodes CASSIVYSGTGELFF.

The chain is built from TRBV9 and TRBJ2-3; TRBD2 matches at 10 bases. V trimming: 0 bases; J trimming: 0 bases; junction bases outside the gene matches: 10. The CDR3 length is 19 residues. CDR1 and CDR2 from the germline V gene are SGDLS and YYNGEE. The CDR3 DNA is TGTGCCAGCAGCGTAGACTGGCTAGCGGGGGACTCTAGCACAGATACGCAGTATTTT. Its translation: CASSVDWLAGDSSTDTQYF.

The rearrangement uses TRBV30 and TRBJ2-1; no clear D. Trimming left V 5 bases short and J 1 base short, with 9 bases between. Germline V gives CDR1 GTSNPN, CDR2 SVGIG (reference sequence). This CDR3 contains 13 residues. This CDR3 is CAWCGGSYNEQFF. CDR3 sequence (DNA): TGTGCCTGGTGCGGCGGTTCCTACAATGAGCAGTTCTTC.

The chain employs TRBV4-1 and TRBJ1-2, with 7 positions matching TRBD1. The length of the CDR3 is 13 residues. Germline CDR1 reads MGHRA; CDR2 reads YSYEKL. Losses at the gene ends were 8 bases for V and 4 bases for J; bases not matched to a gene: 7. The CDR3 reads CASRGQDFYGYTF. The DNA of the CDR3 is TGCGCCAGCCGAGGACAGGATTTCTATGGCTACACCTTC.

The CDR3 nucleotides read TGTGCCAGCAGCTTAGATGTAGCAGATCTACGGGAGCAGTACTTC. This codes for CASSLDVADLREQYF. V and J are TRBV11-3 and TRBJ2-7; D gene uncertain. V was pared by 0 bases and J by 7 bases, with 16 bases between. This CDR3 spans 15 amino acids. Germline values: CDR1 SGHNT, CDR2 YENEEA.

V and J are TRBV2 and TRBJ2-7; D unclear. Per germline, CDR1 SNHLY and CDR2 FYNNEI. The CDR3 loop spans 11 amino acids. Trimming removed 5 bases at V and 3 bases at J, with 5 bases between. CDR3 sequence: CASSPLYEQYF. CDR3 sequence (DNA): TGTGCCAGCAGTCCCCTCTACGAGCAGTACTTC.

There are a few counts of this clone. The chain recombines TRBV18 with TRBJ1-3; D is uncertain. The germline CDR1 and CDR2 sequences are KGHSH and LQKENI. The CDR3 loop spans 18 amino acids. V was trimmed by 3 bases and J by 0 bases, leaving 18 bases between them. The CDR3 sequence: CASSPASGDLGSGNTIYF. CDR3 bases: TGTGCCAGCTCACCCGCCTCGGGAGACCTCGGCTCTGGAAACACCATATATTTT.